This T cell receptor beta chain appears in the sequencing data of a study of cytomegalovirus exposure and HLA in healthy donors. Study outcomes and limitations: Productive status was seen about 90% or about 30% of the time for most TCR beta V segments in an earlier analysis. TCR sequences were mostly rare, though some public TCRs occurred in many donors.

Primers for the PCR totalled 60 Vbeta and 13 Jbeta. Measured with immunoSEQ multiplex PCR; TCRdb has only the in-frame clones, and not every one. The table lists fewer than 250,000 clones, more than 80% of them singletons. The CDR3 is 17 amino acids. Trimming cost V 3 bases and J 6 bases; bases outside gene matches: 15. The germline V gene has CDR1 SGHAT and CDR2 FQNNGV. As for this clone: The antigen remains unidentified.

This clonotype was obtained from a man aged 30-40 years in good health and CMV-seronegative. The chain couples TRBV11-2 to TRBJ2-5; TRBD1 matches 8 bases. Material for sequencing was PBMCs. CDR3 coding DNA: TGTGCCAGCAGCTTGGACAGGGTGATGGCGTCGGGACAGACCCAGTACTTC. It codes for CASSLDRVMASGQTQYF.